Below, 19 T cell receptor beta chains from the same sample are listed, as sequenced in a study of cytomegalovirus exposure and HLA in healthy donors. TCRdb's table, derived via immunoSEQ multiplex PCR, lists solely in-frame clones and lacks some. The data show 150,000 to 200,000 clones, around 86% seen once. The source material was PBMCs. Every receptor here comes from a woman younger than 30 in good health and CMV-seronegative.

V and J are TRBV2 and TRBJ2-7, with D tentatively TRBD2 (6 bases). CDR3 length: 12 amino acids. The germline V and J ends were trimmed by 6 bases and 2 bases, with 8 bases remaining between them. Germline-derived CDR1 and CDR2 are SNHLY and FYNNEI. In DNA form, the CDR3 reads TGTGCCAGCAGGACGGGGGCCTACGAGCAGTACTTC. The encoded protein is CASRTGAYEQYF.

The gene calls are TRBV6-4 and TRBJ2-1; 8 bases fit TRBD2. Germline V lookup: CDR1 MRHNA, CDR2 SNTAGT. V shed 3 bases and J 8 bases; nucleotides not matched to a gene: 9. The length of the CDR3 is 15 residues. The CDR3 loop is CASSEGLAGSHEQFF. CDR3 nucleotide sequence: TGTGCCAGCAGTGAAGGACTAGCCGGGAGTCATGAGCAGTTCTTC.

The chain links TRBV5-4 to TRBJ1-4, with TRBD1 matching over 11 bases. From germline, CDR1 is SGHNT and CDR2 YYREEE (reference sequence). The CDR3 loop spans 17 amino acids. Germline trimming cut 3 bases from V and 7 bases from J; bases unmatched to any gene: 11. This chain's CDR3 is CASSSPRTGGFGEKLFF. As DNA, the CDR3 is TGTGCCAGCAGCTCGCCGAGGACAGGGGGCTTCGGTGAAAAACTGTTTTTT.

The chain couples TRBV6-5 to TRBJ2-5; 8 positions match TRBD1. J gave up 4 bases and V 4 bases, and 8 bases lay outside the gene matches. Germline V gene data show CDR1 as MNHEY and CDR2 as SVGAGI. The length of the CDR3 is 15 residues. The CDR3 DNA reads TGTGCCAGCAGTTTCTTGACAGGGGAGGCAGAGACCCAGTACTTC. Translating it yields CASSFLTGEAETQYF.

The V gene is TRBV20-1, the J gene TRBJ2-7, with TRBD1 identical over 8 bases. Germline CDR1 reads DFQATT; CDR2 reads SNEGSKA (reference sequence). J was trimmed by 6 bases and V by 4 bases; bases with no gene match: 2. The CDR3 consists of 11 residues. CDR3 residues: CSATGQGEQYF. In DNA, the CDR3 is TGCAGTGCTACCGGACAGGGCGAGCAGTACTTC.

CDR3 sequence (DNA): TGCGCCAGCACCCCGGAAGCGGGAGCCCAAGAGACCCAGTACTTC. This gives the protein CASTPEAGAQETQYF. The chain combines TRBV5-1 with TRBJ2-5, with 8 positions matching TRBD2. Losses at the gene ends were 6 bases for V and 1 base for J; bases not matched to a gene: 8. Germline V gives CDR1 SGHRS, CDR2 YFSETQ. CDR3 length: 15 amino acids.

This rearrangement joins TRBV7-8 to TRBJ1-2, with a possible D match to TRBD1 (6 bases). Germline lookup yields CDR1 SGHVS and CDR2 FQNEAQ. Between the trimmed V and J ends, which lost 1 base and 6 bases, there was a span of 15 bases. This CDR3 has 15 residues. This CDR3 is CASSLEARGRDGYTF. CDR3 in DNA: TGTGCCAGCAGCTTAGAGGCCAGGGGTCGCGATGGCTACACCTTC.

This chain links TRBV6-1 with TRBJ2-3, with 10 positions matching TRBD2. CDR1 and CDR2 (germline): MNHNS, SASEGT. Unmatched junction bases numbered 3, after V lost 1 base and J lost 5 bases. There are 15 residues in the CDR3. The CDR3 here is CASSEVSSGGDTQYF. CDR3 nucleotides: TGTGCCAGCAGTGAAGTATCTAGCGGGGGAGATACGCAGTATTTT.

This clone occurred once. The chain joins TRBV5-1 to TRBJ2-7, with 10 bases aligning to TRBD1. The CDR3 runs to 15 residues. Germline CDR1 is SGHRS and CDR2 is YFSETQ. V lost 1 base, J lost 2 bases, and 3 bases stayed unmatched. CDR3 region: CASSLSGTGAYEQYF. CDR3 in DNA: TGCGCCAGCAGCTTGTCCGGGACAGGGGCCTACGAGCAGTACTTC.

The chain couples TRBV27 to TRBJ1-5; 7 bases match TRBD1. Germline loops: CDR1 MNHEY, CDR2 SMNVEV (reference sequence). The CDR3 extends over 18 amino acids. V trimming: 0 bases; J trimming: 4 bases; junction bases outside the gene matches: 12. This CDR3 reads CASSLSTPSTGPNQPQHF. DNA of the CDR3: TGTGCCAGCAGTTTATCGACTCCCTCGACAGGGCCTAATCAGCCCCAGCATTTT.

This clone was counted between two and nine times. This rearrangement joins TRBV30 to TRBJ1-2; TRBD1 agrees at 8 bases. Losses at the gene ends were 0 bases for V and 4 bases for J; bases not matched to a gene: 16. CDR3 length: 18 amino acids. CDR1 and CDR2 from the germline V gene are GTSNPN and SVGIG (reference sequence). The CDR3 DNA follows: TGTGCCTGGAGTGTACACCCCCTCGGGGACAGGCCCTTCTATGGCTACACCTTC. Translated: CAWSVHPLGDRPFYGYTF.

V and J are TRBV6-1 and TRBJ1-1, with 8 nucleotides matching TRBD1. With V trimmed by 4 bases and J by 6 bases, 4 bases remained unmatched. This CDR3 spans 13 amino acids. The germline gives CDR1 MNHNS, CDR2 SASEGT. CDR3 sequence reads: CASSGQGFSEAFF. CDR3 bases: TGTGCCAGCAGTGGACAGGGGTTTTCTGAAGCTTTCTTT.

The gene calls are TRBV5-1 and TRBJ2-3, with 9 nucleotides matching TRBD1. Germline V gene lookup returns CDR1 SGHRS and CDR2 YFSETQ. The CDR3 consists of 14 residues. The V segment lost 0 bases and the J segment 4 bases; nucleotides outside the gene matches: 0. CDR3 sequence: CASSLGTGADTQYF. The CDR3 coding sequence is TGCGCCAGCAGCTTGGGGACAGGGGCAGATACGCAGTATTTT.

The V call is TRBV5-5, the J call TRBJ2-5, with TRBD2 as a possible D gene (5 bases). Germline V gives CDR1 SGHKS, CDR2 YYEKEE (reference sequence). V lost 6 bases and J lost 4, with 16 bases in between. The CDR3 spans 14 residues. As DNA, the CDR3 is TGTGCCAGCACCATGAGGCTAGCCCCAGAGACCCAGTACTTC. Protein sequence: CASTMRLAPETQYF.

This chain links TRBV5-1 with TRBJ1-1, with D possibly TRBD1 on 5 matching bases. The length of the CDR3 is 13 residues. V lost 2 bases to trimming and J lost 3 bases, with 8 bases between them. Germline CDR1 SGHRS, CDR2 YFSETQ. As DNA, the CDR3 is TGCGCCAGCAGCTTTAAAGGGGACACTGAAGCTTTCTTT. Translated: CASSFKGDTEAFF.

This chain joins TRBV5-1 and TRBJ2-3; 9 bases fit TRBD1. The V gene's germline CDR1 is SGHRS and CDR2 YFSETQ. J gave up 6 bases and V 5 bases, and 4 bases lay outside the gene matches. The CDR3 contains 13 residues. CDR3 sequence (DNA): TGCGCCAGCAGGGGGACAGGGAAGGATACGCAGTATTTT. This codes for CASRGTGKDTQYF.

The DNA for the CDR3 is TGTGCCAGCAGGCCGGGACAGGGGTGGCGGAACACTGAAGCTTTCTTT. Its protein product is CASRPGQGWRNTEAFF. The chain employs TRBV2 and TRBJ1-1, with 10 bases fitting TRBD1. Germline V gives CDR1 SNHLY, CDR2 FYNNEI. With V trimmed by 6 bases and J by 1 base, 8 bases remained unmatched. The CDR3 spans 16 residues.

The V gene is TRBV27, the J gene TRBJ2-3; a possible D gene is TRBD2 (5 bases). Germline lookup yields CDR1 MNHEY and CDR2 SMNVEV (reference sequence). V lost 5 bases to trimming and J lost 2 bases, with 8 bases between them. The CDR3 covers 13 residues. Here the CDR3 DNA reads TGTGCCAGCAGTGGAGGTCCCACAGATACGCAGTATTTT. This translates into CASSGGPTDTQYF.

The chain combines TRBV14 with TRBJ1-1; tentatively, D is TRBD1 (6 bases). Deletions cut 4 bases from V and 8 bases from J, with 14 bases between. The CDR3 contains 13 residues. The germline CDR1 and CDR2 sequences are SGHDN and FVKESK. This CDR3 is CASSLLRGGEAFF. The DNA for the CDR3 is TGTGCCAGCAGCCTACTAAGAGGGGGAGAAGCTTTCTTT. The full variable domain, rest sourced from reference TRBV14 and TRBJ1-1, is EAGVTQFPSHSVIEKGQTVTLRCDPISGHDNLYWYRRVMGKEIKFLLHFVKESKQDESGMPNNRFLAERTGGTYSTLKVQPAELEDSGVYFCASSLLRGGEAFFGQGTRLTVV.